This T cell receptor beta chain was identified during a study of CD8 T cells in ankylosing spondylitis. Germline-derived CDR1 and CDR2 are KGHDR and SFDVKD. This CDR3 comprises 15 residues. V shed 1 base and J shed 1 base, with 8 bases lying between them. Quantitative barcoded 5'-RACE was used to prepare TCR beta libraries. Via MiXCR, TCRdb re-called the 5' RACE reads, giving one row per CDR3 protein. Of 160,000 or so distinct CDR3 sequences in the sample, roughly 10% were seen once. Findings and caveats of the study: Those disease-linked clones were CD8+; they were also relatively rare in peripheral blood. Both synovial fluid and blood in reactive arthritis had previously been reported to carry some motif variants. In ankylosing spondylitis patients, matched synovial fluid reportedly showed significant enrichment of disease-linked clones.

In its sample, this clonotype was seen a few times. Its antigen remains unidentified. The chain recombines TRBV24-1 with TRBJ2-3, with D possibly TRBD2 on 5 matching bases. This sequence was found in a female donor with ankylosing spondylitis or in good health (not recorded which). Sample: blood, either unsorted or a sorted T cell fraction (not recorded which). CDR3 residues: CATSDLSRGTDTQYF. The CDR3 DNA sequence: TGTGCCACCAGTGATTTATCGCGGGGCACAGATACGCAGTATTTT.